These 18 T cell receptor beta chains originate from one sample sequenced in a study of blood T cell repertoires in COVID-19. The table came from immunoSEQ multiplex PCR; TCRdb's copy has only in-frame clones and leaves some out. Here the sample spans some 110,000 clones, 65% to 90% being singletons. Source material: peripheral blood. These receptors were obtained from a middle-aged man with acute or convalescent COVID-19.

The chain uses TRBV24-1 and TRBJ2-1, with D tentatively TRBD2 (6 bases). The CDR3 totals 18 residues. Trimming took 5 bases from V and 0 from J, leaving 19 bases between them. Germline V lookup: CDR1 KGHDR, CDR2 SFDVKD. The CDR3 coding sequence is TGTGCCACCAGTGGCGCACGTAGCGGCCGAAGCTCCTACAATGAGCAGTTCTTC. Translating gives CATSGARSGRSSYNEQFF.

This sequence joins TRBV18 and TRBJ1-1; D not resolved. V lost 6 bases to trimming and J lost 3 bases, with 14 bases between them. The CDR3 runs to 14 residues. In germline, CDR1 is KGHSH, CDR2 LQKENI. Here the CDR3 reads CASSPRVHDTEAFF. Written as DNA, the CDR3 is TGTGCCAGCTCTCCTCGGGTACACGACACTGAAGCTTTCTTT. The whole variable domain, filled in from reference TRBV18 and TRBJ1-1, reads NAGVMQNPRHLVRRRGQEARLRCSPMKGHSHVYWYRQLPEEGLKFMVYLQKENIIDESGMPKERFSAEFPKEGPSILRIQQVVRGDSAAYFCASSPRVHDTEAFFGQGTRLTVV.

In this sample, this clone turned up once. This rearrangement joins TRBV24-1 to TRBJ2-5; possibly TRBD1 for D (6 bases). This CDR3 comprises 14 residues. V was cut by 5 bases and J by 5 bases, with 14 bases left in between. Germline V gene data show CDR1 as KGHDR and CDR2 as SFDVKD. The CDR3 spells CATSGGGAVETQYF. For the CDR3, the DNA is TGTGCCACCAGTGGTGGGGGCGCGGTTGAGACCCAGTACTTC.

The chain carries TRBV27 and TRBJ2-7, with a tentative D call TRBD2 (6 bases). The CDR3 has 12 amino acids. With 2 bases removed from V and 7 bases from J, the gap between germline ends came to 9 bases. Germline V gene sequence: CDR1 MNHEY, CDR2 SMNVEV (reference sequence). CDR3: CASSLRGGEQYF. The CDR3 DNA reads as TGTGCCAGCAGTTTAAGGGGAGGTGAGCAGTACTTC.

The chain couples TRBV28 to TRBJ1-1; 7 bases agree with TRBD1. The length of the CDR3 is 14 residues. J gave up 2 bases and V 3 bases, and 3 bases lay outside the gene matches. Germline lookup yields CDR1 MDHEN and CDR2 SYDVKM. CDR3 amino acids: CASSLTGSNTEAFF. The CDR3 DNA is TGTGCCAGCAGTTTGACAGGGAGTAACACTGAAGCTTTCTTT.

The CDR3 here is CASADQDREKTQYF. In DNA, the CDR3 is TGTGCCAGCGCCGACCAGGACAGGGAAAAGACCCAGTACTTC. This chain uses TRBV3-1 (or the pseudogene TRBV3-2) with TRBJ2-5, with 8 bases that match TRBD1. Germline V gene lookup returns CDR1 LGHDT and CDR2 YNNKEL (reference sequence). The CDR3 loop spans 14 amino acids. After removal of 8 bases from V and 6 bases from J, the junction contained 11 bases not matched to a gene.

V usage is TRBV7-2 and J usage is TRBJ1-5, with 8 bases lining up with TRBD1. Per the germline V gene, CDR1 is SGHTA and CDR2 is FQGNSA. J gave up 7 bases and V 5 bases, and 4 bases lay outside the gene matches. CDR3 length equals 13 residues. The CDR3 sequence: CASSPGQGQPQHF. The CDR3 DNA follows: TGTGCCAGCAGCCCCGGACAGGGCCAGCCCCAGCATTTT.

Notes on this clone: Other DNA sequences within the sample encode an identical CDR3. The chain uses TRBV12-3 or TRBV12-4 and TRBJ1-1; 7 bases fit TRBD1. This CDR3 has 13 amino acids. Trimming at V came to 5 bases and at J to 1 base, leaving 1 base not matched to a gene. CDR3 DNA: TGTGCCAGCAGTCGACAGGGGAACACTGAAGCTTTCTTT. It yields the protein CASSRQGNTEAFF.

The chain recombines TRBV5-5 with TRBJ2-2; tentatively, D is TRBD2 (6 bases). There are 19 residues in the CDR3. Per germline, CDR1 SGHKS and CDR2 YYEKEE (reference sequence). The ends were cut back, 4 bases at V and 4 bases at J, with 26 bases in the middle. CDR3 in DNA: TGTGCCAGCAGCCGAAGCATGTGGCTCACGGGGGATGGCACCGGGGAGCTGTTTTTT. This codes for CASSRSMWLTGDGTGELFF. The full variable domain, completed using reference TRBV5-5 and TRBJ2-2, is DAGVTQSPTHLIKTRGQQVTLRCSPISGHKSVSWYQQVLGQGPQFIFQYYEKEERGRGNFPDRFSARQFPNYSSELNVNALLLGDSALYLCASSRSMWLTGDGTGELFFGEGSRLTVL.

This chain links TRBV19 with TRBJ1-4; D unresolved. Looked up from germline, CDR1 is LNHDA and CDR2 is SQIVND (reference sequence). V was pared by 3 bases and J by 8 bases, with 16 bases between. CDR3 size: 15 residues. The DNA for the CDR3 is TGTGCCAGTAGTATTTTGGTGGAGGCTCAAGAAAAACTGTTTTTT. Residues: CASSILVEAQEKLFF.

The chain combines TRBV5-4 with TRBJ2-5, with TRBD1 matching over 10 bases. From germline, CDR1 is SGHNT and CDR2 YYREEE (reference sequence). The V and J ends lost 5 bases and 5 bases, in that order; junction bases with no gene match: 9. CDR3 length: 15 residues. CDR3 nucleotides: TGTGCCAGCAGAGCCGACAGGGGGCTGTGGGAGACCCAGTACTTC. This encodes CASRADRGLWETQYF.

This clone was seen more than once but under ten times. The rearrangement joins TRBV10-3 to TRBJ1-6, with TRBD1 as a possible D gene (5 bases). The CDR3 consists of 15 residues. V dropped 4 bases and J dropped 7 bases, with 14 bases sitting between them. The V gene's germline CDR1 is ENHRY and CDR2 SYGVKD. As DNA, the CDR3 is TGTGCCATCAGTGGAGTCCAGGGTGCGAATTCACCCCTCCACTTT. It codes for CAISGVQGANSPLHF.

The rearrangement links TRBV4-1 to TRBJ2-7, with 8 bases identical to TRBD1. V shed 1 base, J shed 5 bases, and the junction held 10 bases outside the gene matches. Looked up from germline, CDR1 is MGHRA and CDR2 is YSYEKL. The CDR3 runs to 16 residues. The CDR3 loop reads CASSQVTEDRANEQYF. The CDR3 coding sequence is TGCGCCAGCAGCCAAGTGACAGAGGACAGGGCCAACGAGCAGTACTTC.

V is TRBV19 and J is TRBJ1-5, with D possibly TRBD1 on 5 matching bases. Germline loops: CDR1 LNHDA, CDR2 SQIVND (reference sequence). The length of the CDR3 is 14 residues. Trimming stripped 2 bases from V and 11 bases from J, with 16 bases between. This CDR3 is CASSIFGRDGAQHF. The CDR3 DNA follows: TGTGCCAGTAGTATATTTGGGCGGGACGGGGCCCAGCATTTT.

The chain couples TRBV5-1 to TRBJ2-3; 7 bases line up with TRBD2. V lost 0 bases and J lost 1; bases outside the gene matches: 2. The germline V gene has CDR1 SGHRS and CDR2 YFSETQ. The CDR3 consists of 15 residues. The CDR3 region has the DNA TGCGCCAGCAGCTTGGTAACTAGCGGCACAGATACGCAGTATTTT. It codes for CASSLVTSGTDTQYF.

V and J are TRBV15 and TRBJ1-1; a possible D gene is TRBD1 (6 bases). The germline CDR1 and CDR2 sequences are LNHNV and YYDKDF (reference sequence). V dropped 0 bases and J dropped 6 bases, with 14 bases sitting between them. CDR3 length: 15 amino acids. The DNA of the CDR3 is TGTGCCACCAGCAGAGATAAGGGGGTCTGGTCTGAAGCTTTCTTT. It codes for CATSRDKGVWSEAFF.

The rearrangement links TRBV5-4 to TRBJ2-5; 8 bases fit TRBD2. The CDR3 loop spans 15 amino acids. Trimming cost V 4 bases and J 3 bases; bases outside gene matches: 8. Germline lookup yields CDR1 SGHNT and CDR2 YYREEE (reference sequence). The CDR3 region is CASSRENSGKETQYF. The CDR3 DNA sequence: TGTGCCAGCAGCCGAGAAAATAGCGGGAAAGAGACCCAGTACTTC.

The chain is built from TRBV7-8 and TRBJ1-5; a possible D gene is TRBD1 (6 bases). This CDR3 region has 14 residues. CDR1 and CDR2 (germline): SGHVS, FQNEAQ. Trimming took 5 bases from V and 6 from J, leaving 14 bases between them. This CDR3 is CASSRDLGGQPQHF. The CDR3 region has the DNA TGTGCCAGCAGCCGGGATCTAGGGGGTCAGCCCCAGCATTTT.